The 22 T cell receptor beta chains in this list originate from one sample, sequenced in a study of CD8 T cells in Susac syndrome (dated by TCRdb to between 2017 and 2020). The library was generated by the immunoSEQ multiplex PCR assay. RNA was extracted using the RNeasy kit, and roughly 0.5 to 1 ug of the RNA was reverse transcribed with random hexamers. The public reads were run again by TCRdb, first through fastp at Q25 and then through MiXCR, and only productive beta chains were kept. Each record represents a unique CDR3 protein, reported with the most common genes and DNA among its rows. The sample records around 170,000 distinct CDR3 sequences, roughly 94% of which are singletons. Around 0.16% of the sample lies in the top ten. Sample: CD8+ T cells from PBMCs. The receptors come from a human donor with Susac syndrome.

The rearrangement links TRBV5-1 to TRBJ2-1, with TRBD2 matching over 8 bases. J lost 3 bases, V lost 6 bases, and 20 bases had no gene match. Per germline, CDR1 SGHRS and CDR2 YFSETQ. CDR3 length: 19 residues. The CDR3 sequence: CASTQRGAGGYPNYNEQFF. The CDR3 bases are TGCGCCAGCACCCAACGGGGGGCGGGAGGCTACCCTAACTACAATGAGCAGTTCTTC.

The DNA of the CDR3 is TGTGCCAGCTTGGGGGGGGCTGTCGGGGAGACCCAGTACTTC. This codes for CASLGGAVGETQYF. V gene TRBV6-5 combines with J gene TRBJ2-5; tentative D call: TRBD2 (7 bases). Germline V gene sequence: CDR1 MNHEY, CDR2 SVGAGI. Trimming removed 8 bases at V and 5 bases at J, with 18 bases between. CDR3 length: 14 residues.

This sequence joins TRBV5-6 and TRBJ2-5; TRBD2 aligns across 7 bases. This CDR3 has 13 amino acids. The V gene's germline CDR1 is SGHDT and CDR2 YYEEEE. V shed 1 base, J shed 5 bases, and the junction held 2 bases outside the gene matches. The DNA for the CDR3 is TGTGCCAGCAGCTTGTGGGACTACGAGACCCAGTACTTC. Translation gives CASSLWDYETQYF.

The J gene is TRBJ1-1, the V gene TRBV29-1; D not certain. There are 13 residues in the CDR3. Trimming removed 7 bases from V and 2 bases from J, with 14 bases in between. The germline gives CDR1 SQVTM, CDR2 ANQGSEA. This CDR3 is CSAEVGSNTEAFF. The CDR3 region has the DNA TGCAGCGCTGAGGTTGGCTCAAACACTGAAGCTTTCTTT.

DNA of the CDR3: TGCAGTGCTAGCTGGCTACCAAACTCCTACGAGCAGTACTTC. It is translated as CSASWLPNSYEQYF. This chain uses TRBV20-1 with TRBJ2-7; D is ambiguous. CDR1 is DFQATT, CDR2 SNEGSKA, per germline (reference sequence). Trimming stripped 3 bases from V and 0 bases from J, with 12 bases between. The CDR3 extends over 14 amino acids.

The rearrangement links TRBV6-5 to TRBJ1-5; no clear D. The germline V gene encodes CDR1 MNHEY and CDR2 SVGAGI. Trimming removed 2 bases from V and 5 bases from J, with 7 bases in between. The CDR3 has 13 residues. CDR3 in DNA: TGTGCCAGCAGTTACGTGCAACATCAGCCCCAGCATTTT. Its protein is CASSYVQHQPQHF.

This clonotype was recorded only once. This sequence joins TRBV9 and TRBJ1-1; 10 bases match TRBD1. The CDR3 is made up of 15 amino acids. Germline CDR1 is SGDLS and CDR2 is YYNGEE. J was trimmed by 3 bases and V by 3 bases; bases with no gene match: 5. In DNA, the CDR3 is TGTGCCAGCAGCGGACAGGGGGCGGAGGACACTGAAGCTTTCTTT. Translation: CASSGQGAEDTEAFF. The whole variable domain, remainder taken from reference TRBV9 and TRBJ1-1, is DSGVTQTPKHLITATGQRVTLRCSPRSGDLSVYWYQQSLDQGLQFLIQYYNGEERAKGNILERFSAQQFPDLHSELNLSSLELGDSALYFCASSGQGAEDTEAFFGQGTRLTVV.

The chain links TRBV18 to TRBJ1-2; a weak D match, TRBD1 (6 bases). The CDR3 spans 14 residues. Trimming took off 0 bases at V and 6 bases at J, with 11 bases between the two ends. Looked up from germline, CDR1 is KGHSH and CDR2 is LQKENI. The CDR3 spells CASSPPSHRDGYTF. The CDR3 region has the DNA TGTGCCAGCTCACCACCTTCCCACAGGGATGGCTACACCTTC.

The rearrangement joins TRBV20-1 to TRBJ2-5; D is possibly TRBD2 (6 bases). V dropped 0 bases and J dropped 2 bases, with 10 bases sitting between them. Looked up from germline, CDR1 is DFQATT and CDR2 is SNEGSKA (reference sequence). This CDR3 spans 14 amino acids. The CDR3 region is CSAREFSGQETQYF. The CDR3, as DNA: TGCAGTGCTAGAGAATTTAGCGGACAAGAGACCCAGTACTTC.

The genes are TRBV6-5 and TRBJ1-1; D call uncertain. CDR1 is MNHEY, CDR2 SVGAGI, per germline. The CDR3 is made up of 12 amino acids. Trimming removed 0 bases at V and 8 bases at J, with 7 bases between. DNA for the CDR3: TGTGCCAGCAGTTACTCGACGGGGGAAGCTTTCTTT. Translating gives CASSYSTGEAFF.

J is TRBJ1-1 and V is TRBV20-1; TRBD1 might be the D (5 bases). Germline lookup yields CDR1 DFQATT and CDR2 SNEGSKA (reference sequence). V gave up 5 bases and J gave up 0 bases, with 13 bases separating them. The CDR3 loop spans 14 amino acids. In nucleotides, the CDR3 is TGCAGTGCTTTAGCGACAGACCTGAACACTGAAGCTTTCTTT. The encoded protein is CSALATDLNTEAFF.

The V gene is TRBV7-9, the J gene TRBJ1-1; D is unclear. Trimming shortened V by 6 bases and J by 4 bases, and 18 bases separated the two germline ends. In germline, CDR1 is SEHNR, CDR2 FQNEAQ (reference sequence). The CDR3 is made up of 15 amino acids. The CDR3 DNA sequence: TGTGCCAGCAGGGCCCCCCTCGGGGAGGTCACTGAAGCTTTCTTT. Translation: CASRAPLGEVTEAFF.

The CDR3 bases are TGCGCCAGCCGGGGAGGAACCAGCACAGATACGCAGTATTTT. Amino acid sequence: CASRGGTSTDTQYF. J is TRBJ2-3 and V is TRBV5-1, with D tentatively TRBD2 (6 bases). The germline gives CDR1 SGHRS, CDR2 YFSETQ. The CDR3 extends over 14 amino acids. V dropped 7 bases and J dropped 0 bases, with 12 bases sitting between them. The full variable domain, completed using reference TRBV5-1 and TRBJ2-3, is KAGVTQTPRYLIKTRGQQVTLSCSPISGHRSVSWYQQTPGQGLQFLFEYFSETQRNKGNFPGRFSGRQFSNSRSEMNVSTLELGDSALYLCASRGGTSTDTQYFGPGTRLTVL.

In its sample, this clonotype was seen once. The chain has TRBV9 and TRBJ2-1; D ambiguous. The germline V gene has CDR1 SGDLS and CDR2 YYNGEE. Trimming pared 3 bases from V and 5 bases from J, leaving 12 bases between. CDR3 length: 14 residues. The CDR3 DNA reads TGTGCCAGCAGCGGTGCTGCTCCCCACAATGAGCAGTTCTTC. As protein: CASSGAAPHNEQFF.

The CDR3 here is CAWSVPRKQLSYEQYF. For the CDR3, the DNA is TGTGCCTGGAGTGTACCCAGAAAGCAGTTATCCTACGAGCAGTACTTC. The chain carries TRBV30 and TRBJ2-7; D gene ambiguous. The CDR3 consists of 16 residues. The germline V and J ends were trimmed by 0 bases and 1 base, with 16 bases remaining between them. In germline, CDR1 is GTSNPN, CDR2 SVGIG (reference sequence).

The chain carries TRBV3-1 and TRBJ2-3; D might be TRBD2 (6 bases). Germline V gene sequence: CDR1 LGHDT, CDR2 YNNKEL (reference sequence). V was cut by 5 bases and J by 6 bases, with 12 bases left in between. The CDR3 spans 13 residues. This CDR3 reads CASSASGRDTQYF. The CDR3 bases are TGTGCCAGCAGCGCGTCGGGGAGGGATACGCAGTATTTT.

The chain uses TRBV9 and TRBJ1-1; a possible D gene is TRBD1 (5 bases). The V end was cut by 2 bases, the J end by 1 base, with 9 bases between. Germline CDR1 and CDR2: SGDLS and YYNGEE. This CDR3 has 14 amino acids. The CDR3 nucleotides are TGTGCCAGCAGCGTTACAGGTCGGAACACTGAAGCTTTCTTT. As protein: CASSVTGRNTEAFF. The full variable domain, rest sourced from reference TRBV9 and TRBJ1-1, is DSGVTQTPKHLITATGQRVTLRCSPRSGDLSVYWYQQSLDQGLQFLIQYYNGEERAKGNILERFSAQQFPDLHSELNLSSLELGDSALYFCASSVTGRNTEAFFGQGTRLTVV.

This chain links TRBV2 with TRBJ2-6, with 8 bases fitting TRBD1. The CDR3 has 15 amino acids. CDR1 is SNHLY, CDR2 FYNNEI, per germline. J lost 2 bases, V lost 6 bases, and 3 bases had no gene match. In nucleotides, the CDR3 is TGTGCCAGCAGCCCGACAGGGGCTGGGGCCAACGTCCTGACTTTC. Translating it yields CASSPTGAGANVLTF.

J is TRBJ1-1 and V is TRBV29-1, with D uncertain. V lost 6 bases and J 0 bases, leaving 14 bases between the germline ends. Germline V gene sequence: CDR1 SQVTM, CDR2 ANQGSEA. This CDR3 is 14 amino acids long. CDR3 DNA: TGCAGCGTCAGCCCCCGTTTCATGAACACTGAAGCTTTCTTT. It specifies CSVSPRFMNTEAFF.

This chain uses TRBV15 with TRBJ2-1; no reliable D call. This CDR3 comprises 14 residues. Germline assignment: CDR1 LNHNV and CDR2 YYDKDF (reference sequence). V lost 3 bases, J lost 2 bases, and 8 bases lay in between. The CDR3 sequence: CATSRPGPYNEQFF. The CDR3 DNA reads TGTGCCACCAGCAGGCCGGGCCCCTACAATGAGCAGTTCTTC.

This clonotype was seen just once. The chain couples TRBV14 to TRBJ2-2, with 10 bases fitting TRBD2. Germline CDR1 SGHDN, CDR2 FVKESK. The CDR3 has 16 residues. V gave up 1 base and J gave up 6 bases; unmatched junction bases: 5. The DNA for the CDR3 is TGTGCCAGCAGCCAAGTCGTCCTAGCGGGGGCCGGGGAGCTGTTTTTT. Encoded protein: CASSQVVLAGAGELFF.

The rearrangement uses TRBV12-3 or TRBV12-4 and TRBJ1-2; 11 bases match TRBD1. V lost 6 bases and J lost 0; bases outside the gene matches: 12. The CDR3 totals 18 residues. CDR3 amino acids: CASSPERDRGYTNYGYTF. The CDR3 bases are TGTGCCAGCAGCCCCGAAAGGGACAGGGGGTATACTAACTATGGCTACACCTTC.